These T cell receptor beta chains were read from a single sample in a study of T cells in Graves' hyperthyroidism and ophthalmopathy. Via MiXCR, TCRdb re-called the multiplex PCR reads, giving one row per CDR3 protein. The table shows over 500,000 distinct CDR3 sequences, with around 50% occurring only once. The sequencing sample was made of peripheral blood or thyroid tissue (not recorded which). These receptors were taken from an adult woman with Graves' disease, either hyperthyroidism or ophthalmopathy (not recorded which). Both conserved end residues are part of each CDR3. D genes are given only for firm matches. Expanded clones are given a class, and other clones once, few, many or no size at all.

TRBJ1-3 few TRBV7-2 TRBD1 TGTGCCAGCAGCTTAGCGACAGGGGGCTCTGGAAACACCATATATTTT CASSLATGGSGNTIYF
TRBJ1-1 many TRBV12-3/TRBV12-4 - TGTGCCAGCAGTTTCATACGACAGGTGAACACTGAAGCTTTCTTT CASSFIRQVNTEAFF
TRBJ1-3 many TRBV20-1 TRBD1 TGCAGTGCCACTGACAGGGTGCAAGGAAACACCATATATTTT CSATDRVQGNTIYF
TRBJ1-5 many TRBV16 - TGTGCCAGCAGCCAATTTCGGGGAGGGAATCAGCCCCAGCATTTT CASSQFRGGNQPQHF
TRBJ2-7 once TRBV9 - TGTGCCAGCAGCGGCGGGGACGCCGGGGGTTACGAGCAGTACTTC CASSGGDAGGYEQYF
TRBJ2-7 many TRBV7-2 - TGTGCCAGCAGCTCCTCCCCAACCTACGAGCAGTACTTC CASSSSPTYEQYF
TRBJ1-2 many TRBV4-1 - TGCGCCAGCAGCCAACAAAGCGGTAACTATGGCTACACCTTC CASSQQSGNYGYTF
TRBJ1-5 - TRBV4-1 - TGCGCCAGCAGCCAACGGTGGAGCAATCAGCCCCAGCATTTT CASSQRWSNQPQHF
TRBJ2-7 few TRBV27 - TGTGCCAGCAGCCAACACGAGATATCCCCCTACGAGCAGTACTTC CASSQHEISPYEQYF
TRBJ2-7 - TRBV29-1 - TGTGCCAGTAGTATAGAGACTAGTTACGAGCAGTACTTC CASSIETSYEQYF
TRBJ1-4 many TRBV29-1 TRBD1 TGCAGCGTGGGCCATAACAGGGGGCAGAATGAAAAACTGTTTTTT CSVGHNRGQNEKLFF
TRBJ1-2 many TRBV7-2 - TGTGCCAGCAGCTTAGTTCGGGGAGACTATGGCTACACCTTC CASSLVRGDYGYTF
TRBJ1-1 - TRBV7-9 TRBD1 TGTGCCAGCAGCTCAAAAACAGGGGGCACTGAAGCTTTCTTT CASSSKTGGTEAFF
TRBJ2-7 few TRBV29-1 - TGCAGCGTTCACTTTGGAGGGGTCCACGAGCAGTACTTC CSVHFGGVHEQYF
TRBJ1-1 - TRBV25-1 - TGTGCCAGCAGTCGGGACTTCCGAGGGGCTGAAGCTTTCTTT CASSRDFRGAEAFF
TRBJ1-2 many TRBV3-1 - TGTGCCAGCAGCAGACGGACGGGAATTTATGGCTACACCTTC CASSRRTGIYGYTF
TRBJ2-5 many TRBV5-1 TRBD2 TGCGCCAGCAGCTGGCCCTCTAGCGGGAGAAGGGAGACCCAGTACTTC CASSWPSSGRRETQYF
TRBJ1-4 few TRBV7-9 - TGTGCCAGCAGCCACCGGGACGGCACCTTACTTAATGAAAAACTGTTTTTT CASSHRDGTLLNEKLFF
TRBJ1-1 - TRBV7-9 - TGTGCCAGCGGCAGGGAGTCCGAAGCTGAAGCTTTCTTT CASGRESEAEAFF
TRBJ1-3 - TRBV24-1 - TGTGCCACCAGTGATTTAAGGGGGTACGGAAGCACCATATATTTT CATSDLRGYGSTIYF
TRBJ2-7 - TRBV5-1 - TGCGCCAGCAGCTCTCAGGGGACGGCCGAGCAGTACTTC CASSSQGTAEQYF
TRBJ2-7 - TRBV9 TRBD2 TGTGCCAGCAGTTTCTTAGCGGGAGGCACCTACGAGCAGTACTTC CASSFLAGGTYEQYF
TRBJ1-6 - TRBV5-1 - TGCGCCAGCAGCTTGGCAAAGACTAATTCACCCCTCCACTTT CASSLAKTNSPLHF
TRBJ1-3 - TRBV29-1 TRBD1 TGCAGCGTTGCTACAGGGGCTGGAAACACCATATATTTT CSVATGAGNTIYF
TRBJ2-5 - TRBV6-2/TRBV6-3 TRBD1 TGTGCCAGCAGTTACACCCATGTCCCCAGGGGGCGCTGGGAGACCCAGTACTTC CASSYTHVPRGRWETQYF
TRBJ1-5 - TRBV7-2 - TGTGCCAGCAGCTTAGGAATCTCGGCGGGAGGAAGCGAGACCCAGCATTTT CASSLGISAGGSETQHF
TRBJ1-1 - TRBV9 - TGTGCCAGCAGCGTAGATGGCAGGGTGGGCACTGAAGCTTTCTTT CASSVDGRVGTEAFF
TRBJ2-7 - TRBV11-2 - TGTGCCAGCAGCCCATCGGTAGCGTACTACGAGCAGTACTTC CASSPSVAYYEQYF
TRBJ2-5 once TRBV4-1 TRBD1 TGCGCCAGCAGCCAGGGACAGGGAGCGGCGGAGACCCAGTACTTC CASSQGQGAAETQYF
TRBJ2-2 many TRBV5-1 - TGCGCCAGCAGCCTCGAGACACCGGCCAACACCGGGGAGCTGTTTTTT CASSLETPANTGELFF
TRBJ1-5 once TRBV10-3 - TGTGCCATCAGTGCTCTCGGGGGGGCTCAGCCCCAGCATTTT CAISALGGAQPQHF
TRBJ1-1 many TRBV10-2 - TGCGCCAGCAGTAAGCAGGTGAACACTGAAGCTTTCTTT CASSKQVNTEAFF
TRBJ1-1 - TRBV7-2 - TGTGCCAGCAGATACTTGGGACATTCAAACACTGAAGCTTTCTTT CASRYLGHSNTEAFF
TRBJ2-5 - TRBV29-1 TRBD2 TGCAGCGTTGGTGCGGGGGGCCTCGAGACCCAGTACTTC CSVGAGGLETQYF
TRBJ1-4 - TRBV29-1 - TGCAGCGTTGCGAGACAGGAAAATGAAAAACTGTTTTTT CSVARQENEKLFF
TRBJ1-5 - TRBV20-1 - TGCAGTGCTAGGGCTATGGTTCATCGCAATCAGCCCCAGCATTTT CSARAMVHRNQPQHF
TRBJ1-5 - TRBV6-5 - TGTGCCAGCAGTTACGATGGGCAGGAGTTTTCTAGCAATCAGCCCCAGCATTTT CASSYDGQEFSSNQPQHF
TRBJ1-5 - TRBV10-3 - TGTGCCATCAGTGCTAGGTCCCATCAGCCCCAGCATTTT CAISARSHQPQHF
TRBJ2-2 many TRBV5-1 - TGCGCCAGCAGCTTTGGCTTCAGGGAGACCGGGGAGCTGTTTTTT CASSFGFRETGELFF
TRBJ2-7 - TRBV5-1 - TGCGCCAGCAGCTTTAGGGGAGCCGCGTGGGAGCAGTACTTC CASSFRGAAWEQYF
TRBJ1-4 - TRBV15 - TGTGCCACCAGTTTGGGGCATGAAAAACTGTTTTTT CATSLGHEKLFF
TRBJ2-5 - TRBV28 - TGTGCCAGCAGCAGGGGCCAATATACCTCCCAAGAGACCCAGTACTTC CASSRGQYTSQETQYF
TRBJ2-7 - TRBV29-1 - TGCAGCGTTTCGGGACAACTCGCGGAAGAGCAGTACTTC CSVSGQLAEEQYF
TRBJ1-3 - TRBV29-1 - TGCAGCGCCGTGACACCCTCTGGAAACACCATATATTTT CSAVTPSGNTIYF
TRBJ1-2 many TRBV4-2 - TGTGCCAGCAGCCAAGATCCCGCGGACTATGGCTACACCTTC CASSQDPADYGYTF
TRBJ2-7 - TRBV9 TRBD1 TGTGCCAGCAGCGTAGAGGACAACAGGGGATCCCAGTACTTC CASSVEDNRGSQYF
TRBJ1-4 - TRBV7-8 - TGTGCCAGCAGCCCGTACGTTGGAGGCCCTAATGAAAAACTGTTTTTT CASSPYVGGPNEKLFF
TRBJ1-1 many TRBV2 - TGTGCCAGCAGTTGGGGTGGGGGGGGGGAGGACACTGAAGCTTTCTTT CASSWGGGGEDTEAFF
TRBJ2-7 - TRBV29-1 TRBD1 TGCAGCGTTGGCCGGGACAGGGCGTACGAGCAGTACTTC CSVGRDRAYEQYF
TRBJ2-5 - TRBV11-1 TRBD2 TGTGCCAGCAGCACCACTAGCGGCGGAAGGGAGACCCAGTACTTC CASSTTSGGRETQYF
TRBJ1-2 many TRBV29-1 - TGCAGCGTTGAGGCCGAACAGGGATATAACTATGGCTACACCTTC CSVEAEQGYNYGYTF
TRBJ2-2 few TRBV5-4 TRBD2 TGTGCCAGCAGCTTCGCTAGCGGGAGGTCCCCCGGGGAGCTGTTTTTT CASSFASGRSPGELFF
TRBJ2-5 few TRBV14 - TGTGCCAGCAGCAAAGGACCCCCTCGGGGGACCCAGTACTTC CASSKGPPRGTQYF
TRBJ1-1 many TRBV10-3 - TGTGCCATCAGTGAGGCAGGATTGAACACTGAAGCTTTCTTT CAISEAGLNTEAFF
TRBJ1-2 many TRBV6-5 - TGTGCCAGCGCGGACGGCTATGGCTACACCTTC CASADGYGYTF